What follows describes a single T cell receptor beta chain. Its antigen is as yet unknown. The germline V and J ends were trimmed by 2 bases and 6 bases, with 14 bases remaining between them. This CDR3 spans 15 amino acids. CDR1 and CDR2 from the germline V gene are SGDLS and YYNGEE. Assay used: immunoSEQ multiplex PCR; TCRdb lists only in-frame clones, some missing. The sample holds roughly 32,000 clones; around 94% are singletons and the top ten take around 0.67%. This specimen comes from a study of lymphopenia after photon versus proton radiotherapy. General observations from the study: After lymphocyte nadir, photon-treated repertoires showed oligoclonal expansion, especially CD8+ Temra. Proton therapy kept repertoires fairly stable, unlike photons, which gained effector/memory cells.

Material: peripheral blood, obtained from a patient treated with photon-based radiotherapy. This clonotype was obtained from a woman between 45 and 60 years old with cholangiocarcinoma. The V gene is TRBV9, the J gene TRBJ2-2; D tentatively fits TRBD1 or TRBD2 (6 bases each). The CDR3, as DNA: TGTGCCAGCAGCGTCGGGGGCCCGGGGGCCGGGGAGCTGTTTTTT. Its translation: CASSVGGPGAGELFF.